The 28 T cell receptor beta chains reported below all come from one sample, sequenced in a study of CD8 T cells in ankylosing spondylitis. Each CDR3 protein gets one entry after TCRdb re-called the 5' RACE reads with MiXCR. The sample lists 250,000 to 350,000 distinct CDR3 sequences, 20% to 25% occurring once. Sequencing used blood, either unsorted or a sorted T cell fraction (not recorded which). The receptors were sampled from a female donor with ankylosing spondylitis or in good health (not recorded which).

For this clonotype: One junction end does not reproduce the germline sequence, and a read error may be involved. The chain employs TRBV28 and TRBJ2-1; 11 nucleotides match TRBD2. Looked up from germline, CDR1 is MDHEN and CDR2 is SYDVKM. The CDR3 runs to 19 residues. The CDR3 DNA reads TGTGCCAGCAGGCGGACCCCCGGGACTAGCGGTCCAGGGGTCGATGAGAAGTTCTTC. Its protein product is CASRRTPGTSGPGVDEKFF.

The CDR3 DNA is TGTGCCAGCAGTGACAGGCTTTCACCCCTCCACTTT. As protein: CASSDRLSPLHF. The chain combines TRBV6-1 with TRBJ1-6; D is unclear. Trimming took off 3 bases at V and 9 bases at J, with 6 bases between the two ends. Germline V gene data show CDR1 as MNHNS and CDR2 as SASEGT. The CDR3 runs to 12 residues.

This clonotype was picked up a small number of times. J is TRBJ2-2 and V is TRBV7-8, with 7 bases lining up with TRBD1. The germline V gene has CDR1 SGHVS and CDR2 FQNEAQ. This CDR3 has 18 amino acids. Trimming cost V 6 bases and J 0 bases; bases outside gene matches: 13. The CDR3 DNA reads TGTGCCAGCAGGTCTATTTCCAGGGGACAGACGAACACCGGGGAGCTGTTTTTT. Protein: CASRSISRGQTNTGELFF.

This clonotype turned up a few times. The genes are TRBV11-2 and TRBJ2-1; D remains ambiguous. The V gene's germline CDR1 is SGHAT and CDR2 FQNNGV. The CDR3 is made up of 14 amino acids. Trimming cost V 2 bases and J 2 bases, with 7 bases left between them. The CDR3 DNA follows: TGTGCCAGCAGCTTAAGCGCCGCCTACAATGAGCAGTTCTTC. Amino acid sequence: CASSLSAAYNEQFF. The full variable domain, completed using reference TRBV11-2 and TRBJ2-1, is EAGVAQSPRYKIIEKRQSVAFWCNPISGHATLYWYQQILGQGPKLLIQFQNNGVVDDSQLPKDRFSAERLKGVDSTLKIQPAKLEDSAVYLCASSLSAAYNEQFFGPGTRLTVL.

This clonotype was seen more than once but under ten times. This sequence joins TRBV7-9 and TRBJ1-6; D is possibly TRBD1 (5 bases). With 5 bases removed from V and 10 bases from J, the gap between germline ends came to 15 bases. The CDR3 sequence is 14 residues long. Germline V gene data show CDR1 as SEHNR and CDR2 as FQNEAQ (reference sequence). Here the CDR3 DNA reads TGTGCCAGCAGCCTCCCAGGGAACGGCTCACCCCTCCACTTT. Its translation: CASSLPGNGSPLHF.

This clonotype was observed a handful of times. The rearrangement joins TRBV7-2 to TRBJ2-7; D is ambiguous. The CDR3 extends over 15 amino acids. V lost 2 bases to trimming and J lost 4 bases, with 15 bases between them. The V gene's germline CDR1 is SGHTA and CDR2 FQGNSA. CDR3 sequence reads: CASSLSPGHGYEQYF. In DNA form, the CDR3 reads TGTGCCAGCAGCTTAAGTCCAGGTCACGGTTACGAGCAGTACTTC.

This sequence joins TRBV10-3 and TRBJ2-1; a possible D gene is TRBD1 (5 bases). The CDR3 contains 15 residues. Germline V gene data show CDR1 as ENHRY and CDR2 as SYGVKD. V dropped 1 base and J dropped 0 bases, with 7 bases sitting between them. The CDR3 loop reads CAISEFDSSYNEQFF. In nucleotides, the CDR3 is TGTGCCATCAGTGAGTTTGACAGCTCCTACAATGAGCAGTTCTTC.

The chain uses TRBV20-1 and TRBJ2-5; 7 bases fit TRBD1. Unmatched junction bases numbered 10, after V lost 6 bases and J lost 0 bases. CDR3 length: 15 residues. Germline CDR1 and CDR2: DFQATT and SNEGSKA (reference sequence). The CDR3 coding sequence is TGCAGTGCAAAGACCGGGACAGCGTACCAAGAGACCCAGTACTTC. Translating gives CSAKTGTAYQETQYF.

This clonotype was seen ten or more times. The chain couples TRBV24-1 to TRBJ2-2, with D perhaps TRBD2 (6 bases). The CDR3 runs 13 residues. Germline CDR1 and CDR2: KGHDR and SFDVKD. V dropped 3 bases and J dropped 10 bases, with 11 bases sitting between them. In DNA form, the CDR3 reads TGTGCCACCAGTGATGCGGGGCGCGAGGAGCTGTTTTTT. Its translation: CATSDAGREELFF.

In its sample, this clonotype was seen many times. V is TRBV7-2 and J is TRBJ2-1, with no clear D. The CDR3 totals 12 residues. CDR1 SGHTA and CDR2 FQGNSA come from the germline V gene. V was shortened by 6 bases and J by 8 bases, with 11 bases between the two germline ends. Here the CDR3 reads CASSANRYEQFF. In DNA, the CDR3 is TGTGCCAGCAGTGCAAACCGTTATGAGCAGTTCTTC.

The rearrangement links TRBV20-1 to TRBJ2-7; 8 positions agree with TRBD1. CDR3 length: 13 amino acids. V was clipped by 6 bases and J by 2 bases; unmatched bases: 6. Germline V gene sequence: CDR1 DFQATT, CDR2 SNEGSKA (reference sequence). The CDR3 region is CSADPGQAYEQYF. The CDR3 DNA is TGCAGTGCCGACCCGGGACAGGCCTACGAGCAGTACTTC.

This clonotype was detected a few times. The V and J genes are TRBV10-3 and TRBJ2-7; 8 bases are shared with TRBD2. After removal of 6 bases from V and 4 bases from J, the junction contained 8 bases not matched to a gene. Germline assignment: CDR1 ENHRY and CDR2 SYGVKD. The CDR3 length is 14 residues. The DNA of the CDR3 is TGTGCCATCAGGGCGCGGGGGGCTGCATACGAGCAGTACTTC. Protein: CAIRARGAAYEQYF.

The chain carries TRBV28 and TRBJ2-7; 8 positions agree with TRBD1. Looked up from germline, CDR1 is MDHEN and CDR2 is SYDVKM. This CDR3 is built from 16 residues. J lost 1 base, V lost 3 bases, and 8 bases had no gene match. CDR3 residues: CASSLADRAFSYEQYF. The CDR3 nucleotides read TGTGCCAGCAGTTTGGCGGACAGGGCATTTTCCTACGAGCAGTACTTC.

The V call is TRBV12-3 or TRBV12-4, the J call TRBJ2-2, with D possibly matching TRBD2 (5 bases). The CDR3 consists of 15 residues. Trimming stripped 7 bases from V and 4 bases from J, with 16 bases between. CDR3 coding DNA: TGTGCCAGCACCTCGCGCGGGCGAGGCACCGGGGAGCTGTTTTTT. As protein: CASTSRGRGTGELFF.

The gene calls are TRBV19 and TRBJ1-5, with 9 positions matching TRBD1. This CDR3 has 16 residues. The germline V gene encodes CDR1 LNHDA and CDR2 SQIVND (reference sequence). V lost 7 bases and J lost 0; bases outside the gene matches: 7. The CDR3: CASIGRQGVSNQPQHF. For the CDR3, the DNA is TGTGCCAGTATAGGACGACAGGGGGTTAGCAATCAGCCCCAGCATTTT.

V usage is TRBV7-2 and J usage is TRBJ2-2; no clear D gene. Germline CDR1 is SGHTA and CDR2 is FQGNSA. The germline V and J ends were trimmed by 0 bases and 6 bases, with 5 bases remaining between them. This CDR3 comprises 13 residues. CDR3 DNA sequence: TGTGCCAGCAGCTTAGCACGGTCCGGGGAGCTGTTTTTT. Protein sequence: CASSLARSGELFF.

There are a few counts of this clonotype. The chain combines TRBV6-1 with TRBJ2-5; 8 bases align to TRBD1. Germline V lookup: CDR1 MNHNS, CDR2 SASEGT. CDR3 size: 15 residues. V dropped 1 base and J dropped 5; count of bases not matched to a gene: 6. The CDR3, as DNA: TGTGCCAGCAGTGAAGTGGGACAGGCTGGGGAGACCCAGTACTTC. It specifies CASSEVGQAGETQYF.

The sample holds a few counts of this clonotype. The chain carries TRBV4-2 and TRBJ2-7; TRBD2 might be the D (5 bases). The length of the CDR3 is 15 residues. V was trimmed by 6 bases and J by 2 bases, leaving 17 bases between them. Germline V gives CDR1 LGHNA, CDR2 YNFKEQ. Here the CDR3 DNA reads TGTGCCAGCAGTAGGATTTCGGGATCCACCTACGAGCAGTACTTC. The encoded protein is CASSRISGSTYEQYF.

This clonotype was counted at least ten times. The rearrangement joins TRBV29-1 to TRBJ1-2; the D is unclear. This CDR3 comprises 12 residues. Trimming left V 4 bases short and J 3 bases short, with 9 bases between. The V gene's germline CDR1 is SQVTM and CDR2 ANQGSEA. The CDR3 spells CSVVVLDYGYTF. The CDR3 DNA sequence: TGCAGCGTTGTAGTGCTTGACTATGGCTACACCTTC.

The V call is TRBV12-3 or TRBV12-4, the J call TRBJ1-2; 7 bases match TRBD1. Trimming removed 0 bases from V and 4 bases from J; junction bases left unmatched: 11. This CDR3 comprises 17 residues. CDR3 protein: CASSLASGQGVRYGYTF. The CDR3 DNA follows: TGTGCCAGCAGTTTAGCCTCAGGGCAGGGGGTGCGCTATGGCTACACCTTC.

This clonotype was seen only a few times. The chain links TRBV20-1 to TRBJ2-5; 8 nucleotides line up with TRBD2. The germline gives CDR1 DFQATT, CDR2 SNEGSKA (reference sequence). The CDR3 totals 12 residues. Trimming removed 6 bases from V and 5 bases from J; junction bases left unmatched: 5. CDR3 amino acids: CSARLAMETQYF. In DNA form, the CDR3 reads TGCAGTGCCCGACTAGCGATGGAGACCCAGTACTTC.

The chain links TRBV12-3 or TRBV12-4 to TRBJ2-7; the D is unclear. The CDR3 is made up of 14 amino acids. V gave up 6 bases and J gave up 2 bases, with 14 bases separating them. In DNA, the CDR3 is TGTGCCAGCAGCCCCCAAGGGCTAGCCTACGAGCAGTACTTC. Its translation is CASSPQGLAYEQYF.

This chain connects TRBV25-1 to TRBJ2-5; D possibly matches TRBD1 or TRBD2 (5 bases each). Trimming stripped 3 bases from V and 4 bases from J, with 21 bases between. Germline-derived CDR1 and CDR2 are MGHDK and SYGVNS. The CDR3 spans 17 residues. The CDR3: CASSDPGTRKGRETQYF. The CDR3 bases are TGTGCCAGCAGTGATCCGGGAACCCGAAAGGGGCGAGAGACCCAGTACTTC.

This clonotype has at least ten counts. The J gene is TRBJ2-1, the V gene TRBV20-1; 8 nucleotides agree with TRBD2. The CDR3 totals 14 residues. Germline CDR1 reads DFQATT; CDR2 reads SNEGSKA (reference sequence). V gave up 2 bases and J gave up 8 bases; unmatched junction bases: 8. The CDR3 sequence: CSARPGLGYHEQFF. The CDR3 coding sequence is TGCAGTGCTAGACCGGGACTAGGATACCATGAGCAGTTCTTC.

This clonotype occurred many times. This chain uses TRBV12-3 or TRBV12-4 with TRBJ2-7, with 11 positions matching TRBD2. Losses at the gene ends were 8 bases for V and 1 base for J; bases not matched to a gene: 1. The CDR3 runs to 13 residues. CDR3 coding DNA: TGTGCCAGCCGACTAGCGGGGTCCTACGAGCAGTACTTC. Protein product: CASRLAGSYEQYF.

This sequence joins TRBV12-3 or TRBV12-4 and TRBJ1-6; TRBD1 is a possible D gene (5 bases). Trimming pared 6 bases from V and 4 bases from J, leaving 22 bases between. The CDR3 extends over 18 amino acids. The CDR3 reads CASSDGRFAGLYNSPLHF. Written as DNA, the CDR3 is TGTGCCAGCAGCGATGGGCGGTTTGCAGGGCTTTATAATTCACCCCTCCACTTT.

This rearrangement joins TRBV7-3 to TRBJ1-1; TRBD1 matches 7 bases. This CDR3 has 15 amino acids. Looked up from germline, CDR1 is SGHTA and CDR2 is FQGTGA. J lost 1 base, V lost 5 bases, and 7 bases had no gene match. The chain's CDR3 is CASSPQGGKNTEAFF. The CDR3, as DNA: TGTGCCAGCAGCCCCCAGGGGGGGAAGAACACTGAAGCTTTCTTT.

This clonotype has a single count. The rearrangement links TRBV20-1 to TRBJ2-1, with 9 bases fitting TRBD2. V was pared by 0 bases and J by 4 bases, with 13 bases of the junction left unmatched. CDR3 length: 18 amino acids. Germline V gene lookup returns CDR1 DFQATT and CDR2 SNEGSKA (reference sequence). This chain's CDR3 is CSARDPGGASGRYNEQFF. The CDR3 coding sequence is TGCAGTGCTAGAGACCCGGGGGGGGCGAGCGGGAGGTACAATGAGCAGTTCTTC.